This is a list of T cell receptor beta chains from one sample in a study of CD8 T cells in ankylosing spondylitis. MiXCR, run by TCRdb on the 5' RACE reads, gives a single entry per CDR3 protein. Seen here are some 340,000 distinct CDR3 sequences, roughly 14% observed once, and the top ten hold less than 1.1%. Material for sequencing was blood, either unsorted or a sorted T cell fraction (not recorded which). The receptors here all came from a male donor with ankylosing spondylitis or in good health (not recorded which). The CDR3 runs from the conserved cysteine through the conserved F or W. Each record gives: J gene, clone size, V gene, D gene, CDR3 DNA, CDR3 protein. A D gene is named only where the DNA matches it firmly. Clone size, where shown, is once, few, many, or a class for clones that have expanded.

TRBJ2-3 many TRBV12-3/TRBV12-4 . TGTGCCAGCACCAGACAGCTACCCACAGATACGCAGTATTTT CASTRQLPTDTQYF
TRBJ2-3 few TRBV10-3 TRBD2 TGTGCCATCAGTGAATCAGCGGGAGCGGGCACAGATACGCAGTATTTT CAISESAGAGTDTQYF
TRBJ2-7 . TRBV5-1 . TGCGCCAGCAGCTCTAGTCGAGGACAGAACTACGAGCAGTACTTC CASSSSRGQNYEQYF
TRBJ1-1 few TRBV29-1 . TGCAGCGTTGGGGGGGGTCAGGGGACGCACACTGAAGCTTTCTTT CSVGGGQGTHTEAFF
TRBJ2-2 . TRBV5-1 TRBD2 TGCGCCAGCAGCGCCGGACTAGCGGGAAAGACCGGGGAGCTGTTTTTT CASSAGLAGKTGELFF
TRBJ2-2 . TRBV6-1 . TGTGCCAGCAGAAGCACCCTAACCGGGGAGCTGTTTTTT CASRSTLTGELFF
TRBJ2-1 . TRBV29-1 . TGCGGGGGGGACAGATCCTACAATGAGCAGTTCTTC CGGDRSYNEQFF
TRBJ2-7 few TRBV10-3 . TGTGCCATCAGTGAGCAAGGCAAGCGGCTGGGGGCCTACGAGCAGTACTTC CAISEQGKRLGAYEQYF
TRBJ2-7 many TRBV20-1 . TGCAGTGCTAGAGACGGGCACTCCTACGAGCAGTACTTC CSARDGHSYEQYF
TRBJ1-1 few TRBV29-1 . TGCAGCGTTGCTGTCCCGGGGAACACTGAAGCTTTCTTT CSVAVPGNTEAFF
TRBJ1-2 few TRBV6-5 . TGTGCCAGCAGTTACACCCCCAGGGGCGCGAATGGCTACACCTTC CASSYTPRGANGYTF
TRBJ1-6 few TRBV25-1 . TGTGCCAGTCTTGACGCCGGGGGGTCCTATAATTCACCCCTCCACTTT CASLDAGGSYNSPLHF
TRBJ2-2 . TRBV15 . TGTGCCACCAGCAGAGATTGGTTGGGTTTCGGGCTGTTTTTT CATSRDWLGFGLFF
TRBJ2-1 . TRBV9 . TGTGCCAGCAGCGTAGGCGAGGCCGGCTGGAGGGAGCAGTTCTTC CASSVGEAGWREQFF
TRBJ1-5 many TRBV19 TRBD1 TGTGCCAGCAGCTCTACAGGGGACAATCAGCCCCAGCATTTT CASSSTGDNQPQHF
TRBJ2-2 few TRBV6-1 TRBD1 TGTGCCAGCATGCAGACAGGGGTCGGCGGGGAGCTGTTTTTT CASMQTGVGGELFF
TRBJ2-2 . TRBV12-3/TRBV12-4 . TGTGCCAGCAGTCCCGGACTGAGAACCGGGGAGCTGTTTTTT CASSPGLRTGELFF
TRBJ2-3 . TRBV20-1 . TGCAGTGCTTCCCTTGGGGCGGGGGCCACAGATACGCAGTATTTT CSASLGAGATDTQYF
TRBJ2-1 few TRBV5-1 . TGCGCCAGCAGCTTGGTTGGGACCACTTCTGCCTACAATGAGCAGTTCTTC CASSLVGTTSAYNEQFF
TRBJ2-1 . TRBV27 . TGTGCCAGCAGTCCTCAGGGGAGCGGTGAGCAGTTCTTC CASSPQGSGEQFF
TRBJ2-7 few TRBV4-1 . TGCGCCAGCAGCCAACTCTATGGGGGGCAGACCTACGAGCAGTACTTC CASSQLYGGQTYEQYF
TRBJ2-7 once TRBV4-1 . TGCGCCAGCAGCCAAGAAAACTTGTCCTACGAGCAGTACTTC CASSQENLSYEQYF